This TCR beta chain is drawn from a study of cytomegalovirus exposure and HLA in healthy donors (dated by TCRdb to the late 2010s). About the study as a whole: An earlier analysis of roughly 500 of the donors reported about 250 Gb of sequence data and some 120 million unique TCR beta sequences from about 179 million T cells. An early release covering roughly 600 HLA-typed donors comprised about 290 gigabases of sequencing data and around 86 million unique TCR sequences. Of the roughly 400 genotyped donors, 65% to 90% fell in the genetic ancestry cluster associated with self-reported Caucasian donors. The aim of the study was to test whether cataloging public T cell receptors could identify signatures of past pathogen exposure. The T cell repertoires of roughly 660 subjects were profiled by immunosequencing and related to cytomegalovirus serostatus. Along with the roughly 700-subject first cohort, a separate validation cohort of more than 90 different subjects was used. High-throughput TCR immunosequencing, statistical association of individual TCRs with disease status, and machine learning were combined to predict cytomegalovirus infection status. To study patterns of TCR occurrence, a later analysis re-analyzed previously published TCR beta repertoires from several hundred donors and added high-resolution HLA genotyping. Rather than drawing on any new phenotypic data, the later analysis identified candidate immune exposures from TCR beta sequences and the way those sequences occurred across donors. An earlier analysis of a few hundred of the donors applied high-throughput TCR beta sequencing to assess whether each TCR beta V gene segment acted as functional or pseudogenic. Alongside the repertoire data, information on donor age, sex, ethnicity and CMV serostatus was compiled. Genome-wide SNP genotypes for about 65% of the 666 donors were used in a later genetic analysis, which treated that subset as a discovery cohort. All discovery cohort repertoires had been generated on a single sequencing platform. Both class I and class II loci were covered by HLA typing, at four-digit resolution. Typing coverage varied by locus: roughly 629-640 donors for A, B, C, DRB1 and DQB1; some 520 for DQA1; more than 600 for DPA1; more than 450 for DPB1. About five DR-DQ haplotypes were treated as single units for association and clustering because of strong linkage in the cohort. On average, roughly 240,000 unique TCR beta nucleotide sequences were sequenced per donor among more than 350 genotyped donors of the cohort, with roughly 19% of those sequences being non-productive.

Regarding this clone: What this receptor recognizes is not known. No quality values exist for individual bases; no much larger clone is one base distant.

The method behind the library was the immunoSEQ multiplex PCR assay. The multiplex PCR relied on a mix of 60 forward primers for TCR Vbeta segments and 13 reverse primers for TCR Jbeta segments. The CDR3 region of rearranged TCR beta genes was amplified from genomic DNA with a multiplex PCR assay. The amplified TCR beta libraries were sequenced on the Illumina HiSeq System as 87-base-pair reads. The paper's data handling went like this. A later analysis tallied around 87 million unique TCR beta chains across the 660 or so repertoires, and approximately 12 million of those chains were shared by two or more donors. To remove PCR and sequencing errors, raw reads were error-corrected and collapsed into unique sequences using a nearest-neighbor algorithm that merged closely related sequences. To assign V, D and J gene segments, CDR3 sequences were aligned to IMGT reference sequences. For a sequence to be retained, a match of at least six nucleotides was required to both a V gene segment and a J gene segment. A rearrangement counted as productive if the CDR3 had no stop codons and remained in frame with V and J, and every other rearrangement counted as non-productive. Following IMGT convention, CDR3 was defined as the stretch from the second conserved V-encoded cysteine up to the conserved J-encoded phenylalanine. In an earlier analysis of just under 600 of the donors, sequences lacking an unambiguous match to a single V gene segment were excluded. An earlier analysis of under 750 of the donors called V segments functional above 56.7% productive rearrangements and segregating when the between-donor standard deviation exceeded 5%. To diagnose cytomegalovirus status from the catalog of TCR beta chain sequences, a statistical classification framework was built. In a later analysis, V and J genes were assigned by comparing TCR nucleotide sequences against IMGT/GENE-DB human TR gene sequences. A later analysis assigned CDR3 sequences and most-parsimonious VDJ recombination scenarios with the TCRdist pipeline. In a later analysis, each TCR beta chain was defined by its CDR3 amino acid sequence together with its V-gene family, and reads without a unique V-gene family were excluded. In a later analysis, 500 to 650 highly shared, low-generation-probability nucleotide sequences were removed to address suspected cross-contamination and a sequencing artifact. For each public chain, a later analysis derived a clonal expansion index from normalized ranks of inferred template counts within each repertoire. Generation probabilities in a later analysis came from a VDJ recombination model fitted to out-of-frame rearrangements, and those results were checked against IGoR. In a later analysis, TCR-TCR, TCR-HLA and TCR-CMV co-occurrence was scored with hypergeometric tests, and a repertoire-size bias correction was applied to TCR pairs. In a later analysis, false discovery rates were estimated by permuting HLA or CMV assignments 20 times. In a later analysis, co-occurring TCRs were grouped using DBSCAN, with TCRdist sequence similarity added in when clustering inside HLA-allele-positive subsets. Repertoires with fewer than 30,000 or more than 120,000 public chains, plus five repertoires with anomalous nucleotide sharing, were excluded from co-occurrence clustering. In its TCRdb copy, this immuneACCESS table keeps in-frame sequences only and misses some clones. Where compared with another copy, unresolved V genes explain less than half of these, and the others have no known cause. V and J calls and clone size follow that table, whereas D and trimming were derived from the DNA. This sample gives around 150,000 clones in total; around 65% of them show up just once. Over 5% of the sample rests with the top ten.

The cohort comprised under 700 healthy bone marrow donors. All cohort members were sampled while nominally healthy, although unrecorded immune exposures were likely present. The donor was CMV seronegative and belonged to the group of 352 seronegative cohort members. A peripheral blood sample was collected from each donor, and TCR beta sequencing was performed on peripheral blood mononuclear cells. Genomic DNA was extracted from the blood cell samples with the Qiagen DNeasy Blood Extraction Kit. CDR1 and CDR2 (SQVTM, ANQGSEA) derive from the germline V gene. Relative to germline, V is 6 bases shorter and J is 0 bases shorter, with 12 bases between their ends. The CDR3 sequence holds 14 residues, the cysteine and phenylalanine included. Only CDR3 DNA is held: 42 bases, read in frame from base 1. Overall results and qualifications from the work: A later genetic analysis associated a missense DCLRE1C variant with V-gene and J-gene trimming of TCR beta chains, and an independent cohort replicated the association. A total of fewer than 200 TCR beta chains were listed by the study as associated with cytomegalovirus. Presence/absence analyses assumed roughly uniform sequencing depth across donors, an assumption that may not hold. Most TCR sequences were seen in very few donors, while some public TCRs were found in many individuals. Most CMV-associated TCR beta chains appeared to be HLA-restricted in a later analysis, and the HLA associations seemed to be driven largely by CMV exposure. Because some donors lacked HLA typing at each locus, the association tests relied only on the typed subset. In a later genetic analysis, fewer N-insertions in productive TCRs were reported among donors in an Asian-associated ancestry cluster than the roughly 640-donor mean. Cytomegalovirus status was reported to be diagnosed by the classifier with high specificity and sensitivity in both the original and validation cohorts. Correlated functional status among segregating V segments might reflect linkage disequilibrium, but an unknown experimental factor could not be ruled out. Three of the identified cytomegalovirus-associated TCR beta chains were confirmed in vitro to be specific for cytomegalovirus antigens. A later analysis associated about 17,000 TCR beta sequences with specific HLA alleles at a false discovery rate of 0.05. A cluster of highly shared sequence variants was judged likely to represent a technical artifact of the sequencing pipeline. Only TCR beta chains were sequenced in this cohort, and the absence of alpha or paired-chain data limited detectable features. According to a later analysis, TCR association rates differed among HLA loci, with DRB1 alleles showing the most associated TCRs and HLA-C alleles showing the fewest. Compared with equally common non-associated chains, HLA-associated TCR beta chains in a later analysis were more clonally expanded and had lower generation probabilities. When HLA alleles, especially DR and DQ, strongly co-occurred, TCR associations were difficult to assign to individual alleles. For the cohort, immune exposure information was limited to CMV serostatus. A further reported finding was that TCR beta sequences accurately predicted the HLA-A and HLA-B alleles for most subjects in the first cohort. A later analysis reported that several top co-occurrence clusters appeared linked to parvovirus B19, influenza, CMV and Epstein-Barr virus. Because counts were too low, approximately 15 rarely observed V segments, including chromosome 9 orphons, were excluded from the earlier analysis of 500 to 700 of the donors. An earlier analysis of approximately 540 of the donors showed that most TCR beta V segments appeared in productive rearrangements either about 87% or about 30% of the time, which broadly matched IMGT annotations. The authors suggested that the approach could potentially be generalized to other disease states and immunological phenotypes. Because the 87-base-pair reads could not distinguish some IMGT-functional V segments, including TRBV6-2 and TRBV6-3, those segments were excluded.

Sample: PBMCs. This receptor was obtained from a woman aged 55-70 years in good health and CMV-seronegative. Here the chain combines TRBV29-1 and TRBJ2-1; no D gene is confidently identified. The sequenced DNA: TGCAGCGTGAGCCCTAGGAGCTCCTACAATGAGCAGTTCTTC. The resulting protein is CSVSPRSSYNEQFF.